Listed below are T cell receptor beta chains from one sample, sequenced in a study of metastatic and nonmetastatic thyroid tumors. With MiXCR, TCRdb reprocessed the PCR reads. Among a few thousand clones listed, approximately 20% were seen once. The sequencing sample was made of tumor tissue. The receptors come from a female donor with papillary thyroid cancer or a benign thyroid nodule (not recorded which). Some clones in this sample may be carry-over from other donors' samples. Both conserved end residues are part of each CDR3. D genes are given only for firm matches.

CDR3aa	d_gene	j_gene	v_gene
CATRRAGGNEQFF	TRBD2	TRBJ2-1	TRBV27
CSVVGLADSPGNEQFF	TRBD2	TRBJ2-1	TRBV29-1
CSARDRETHTDTQYF	NA	TRBJ2-3	TRBV20-1
CASSLADGFEQYF	NA	TRBJ2-7	TRBV5-1
CASSPTGEGLYGYTF	TRBD1	TRBJ1-2	TRBV9
CASSEVRWTEAFF	NA	TRBJ1-1	TRBV6-1
CASSLAVSRVNEKLFF	NA	TRBJ1-4	TRBV11-2
CSASRTAEDKQYF	NA	TRBJ2-7	TRBV20-1
CASSLEPITGAYGYTF	TRBD1	TRBJ1-2	TRBV27
CASSPADRTRLDSPLHF	NA	TRBJ1-6	TRBV6-2/TRBV6-3
CASSSAFDRGRNQPQHF	TRBD1	TRBJ1-5	TRBV19
CASSYRERHNEQFF	NA	TRBJ2-1	TRBV12-3/TRBV12-4
CASSLDRVHNSPLHF	NA	TRBJ1-6	TRBV11-2
CASSLRRVEAFF	NA	TRBJ1-1	TRBV28
CASSLVQGMNTEAFF	TRBD1	TRBJ1-1	TRBV5-1
CASSRDRGLNGYTF	TRBD1	TRBJ1-2	TRBV28
CASRDLGTDTQYF	NA	TRBJ2-3	TRBV28
CASSEIMNTEAFF	NA	TRBJ1-1	TRBV2
CASSDDSANTGELFF	NA	TRBJ2-2	TRBV4-1
CASSEKGTGWAEAFF	TRBD1	TRBJ1-1	TRBV10-1
CASSVGGPYEQYF	TRBD2	TRBJ2-7	TRBV2
CASRRDARGQYF	NA	TRBJ2-7	TRBV2
CSATTGIHNSPLHF	TRBD1	TRBJ1-6	TRBV20-1
CASSLERLGELFF	NA	TRBJ2-2	TRBV11-1
CASSLLQLRHNEQFF	NA	TRBJ2-1	TRBV5-6
CASSLDRRTTETQYF	NA	TRBJ2-5	TRBV11-3
CASSSFSAGEQFF	NA	TRBJ2-1	TRBV27
CASSYWTGVYGYTF	TRBD1	TRBJ1-2	TRBV6-2/TRBV6-3
CASMGGELFF	NA	TRBJ2-2	TRBV5-5
CAWSVGGSLNTEAFF	NA	TRBJ1-1	TRBV30
CASSRSYMAGGLYEQFF	TRBD2	TRBJ2-1	TRBV6-2/TRBV6-3
CASRSDRANTEAFF	TRBD1	TRBJ1-1	TRBV2
CASSLSPRGGGNEQFF	TRBD2	TRBJ2-1	TRBV7-2
CASSFRWDSYGYTF	NA	TRBJ1-2	TRBV6-2/TRBV6-3
CASSQEGGLELEAFF	NA	TRBJ1-1	TRBV4-1
CASSGSTTGELFF	NA	TRBJ2-2	TRBV6-1
CAGSHMTGRVSYNEQFF	NA	TRBJ2-1	TRBV6-5
CATSRDSGQGSPYEQYF	TRBD1	TRBJ2-7	TRBV15
CASSLEYGTGGRTDTQYF	TRBD1	TRBJ2-3	TRBV11-1
CATSRERTSSDEQFF	TRBD2	TRBJ2-1	TRBV15
CASSEQGDTGELFF	TRBD1	TRBJ2-2	TRBV25-1